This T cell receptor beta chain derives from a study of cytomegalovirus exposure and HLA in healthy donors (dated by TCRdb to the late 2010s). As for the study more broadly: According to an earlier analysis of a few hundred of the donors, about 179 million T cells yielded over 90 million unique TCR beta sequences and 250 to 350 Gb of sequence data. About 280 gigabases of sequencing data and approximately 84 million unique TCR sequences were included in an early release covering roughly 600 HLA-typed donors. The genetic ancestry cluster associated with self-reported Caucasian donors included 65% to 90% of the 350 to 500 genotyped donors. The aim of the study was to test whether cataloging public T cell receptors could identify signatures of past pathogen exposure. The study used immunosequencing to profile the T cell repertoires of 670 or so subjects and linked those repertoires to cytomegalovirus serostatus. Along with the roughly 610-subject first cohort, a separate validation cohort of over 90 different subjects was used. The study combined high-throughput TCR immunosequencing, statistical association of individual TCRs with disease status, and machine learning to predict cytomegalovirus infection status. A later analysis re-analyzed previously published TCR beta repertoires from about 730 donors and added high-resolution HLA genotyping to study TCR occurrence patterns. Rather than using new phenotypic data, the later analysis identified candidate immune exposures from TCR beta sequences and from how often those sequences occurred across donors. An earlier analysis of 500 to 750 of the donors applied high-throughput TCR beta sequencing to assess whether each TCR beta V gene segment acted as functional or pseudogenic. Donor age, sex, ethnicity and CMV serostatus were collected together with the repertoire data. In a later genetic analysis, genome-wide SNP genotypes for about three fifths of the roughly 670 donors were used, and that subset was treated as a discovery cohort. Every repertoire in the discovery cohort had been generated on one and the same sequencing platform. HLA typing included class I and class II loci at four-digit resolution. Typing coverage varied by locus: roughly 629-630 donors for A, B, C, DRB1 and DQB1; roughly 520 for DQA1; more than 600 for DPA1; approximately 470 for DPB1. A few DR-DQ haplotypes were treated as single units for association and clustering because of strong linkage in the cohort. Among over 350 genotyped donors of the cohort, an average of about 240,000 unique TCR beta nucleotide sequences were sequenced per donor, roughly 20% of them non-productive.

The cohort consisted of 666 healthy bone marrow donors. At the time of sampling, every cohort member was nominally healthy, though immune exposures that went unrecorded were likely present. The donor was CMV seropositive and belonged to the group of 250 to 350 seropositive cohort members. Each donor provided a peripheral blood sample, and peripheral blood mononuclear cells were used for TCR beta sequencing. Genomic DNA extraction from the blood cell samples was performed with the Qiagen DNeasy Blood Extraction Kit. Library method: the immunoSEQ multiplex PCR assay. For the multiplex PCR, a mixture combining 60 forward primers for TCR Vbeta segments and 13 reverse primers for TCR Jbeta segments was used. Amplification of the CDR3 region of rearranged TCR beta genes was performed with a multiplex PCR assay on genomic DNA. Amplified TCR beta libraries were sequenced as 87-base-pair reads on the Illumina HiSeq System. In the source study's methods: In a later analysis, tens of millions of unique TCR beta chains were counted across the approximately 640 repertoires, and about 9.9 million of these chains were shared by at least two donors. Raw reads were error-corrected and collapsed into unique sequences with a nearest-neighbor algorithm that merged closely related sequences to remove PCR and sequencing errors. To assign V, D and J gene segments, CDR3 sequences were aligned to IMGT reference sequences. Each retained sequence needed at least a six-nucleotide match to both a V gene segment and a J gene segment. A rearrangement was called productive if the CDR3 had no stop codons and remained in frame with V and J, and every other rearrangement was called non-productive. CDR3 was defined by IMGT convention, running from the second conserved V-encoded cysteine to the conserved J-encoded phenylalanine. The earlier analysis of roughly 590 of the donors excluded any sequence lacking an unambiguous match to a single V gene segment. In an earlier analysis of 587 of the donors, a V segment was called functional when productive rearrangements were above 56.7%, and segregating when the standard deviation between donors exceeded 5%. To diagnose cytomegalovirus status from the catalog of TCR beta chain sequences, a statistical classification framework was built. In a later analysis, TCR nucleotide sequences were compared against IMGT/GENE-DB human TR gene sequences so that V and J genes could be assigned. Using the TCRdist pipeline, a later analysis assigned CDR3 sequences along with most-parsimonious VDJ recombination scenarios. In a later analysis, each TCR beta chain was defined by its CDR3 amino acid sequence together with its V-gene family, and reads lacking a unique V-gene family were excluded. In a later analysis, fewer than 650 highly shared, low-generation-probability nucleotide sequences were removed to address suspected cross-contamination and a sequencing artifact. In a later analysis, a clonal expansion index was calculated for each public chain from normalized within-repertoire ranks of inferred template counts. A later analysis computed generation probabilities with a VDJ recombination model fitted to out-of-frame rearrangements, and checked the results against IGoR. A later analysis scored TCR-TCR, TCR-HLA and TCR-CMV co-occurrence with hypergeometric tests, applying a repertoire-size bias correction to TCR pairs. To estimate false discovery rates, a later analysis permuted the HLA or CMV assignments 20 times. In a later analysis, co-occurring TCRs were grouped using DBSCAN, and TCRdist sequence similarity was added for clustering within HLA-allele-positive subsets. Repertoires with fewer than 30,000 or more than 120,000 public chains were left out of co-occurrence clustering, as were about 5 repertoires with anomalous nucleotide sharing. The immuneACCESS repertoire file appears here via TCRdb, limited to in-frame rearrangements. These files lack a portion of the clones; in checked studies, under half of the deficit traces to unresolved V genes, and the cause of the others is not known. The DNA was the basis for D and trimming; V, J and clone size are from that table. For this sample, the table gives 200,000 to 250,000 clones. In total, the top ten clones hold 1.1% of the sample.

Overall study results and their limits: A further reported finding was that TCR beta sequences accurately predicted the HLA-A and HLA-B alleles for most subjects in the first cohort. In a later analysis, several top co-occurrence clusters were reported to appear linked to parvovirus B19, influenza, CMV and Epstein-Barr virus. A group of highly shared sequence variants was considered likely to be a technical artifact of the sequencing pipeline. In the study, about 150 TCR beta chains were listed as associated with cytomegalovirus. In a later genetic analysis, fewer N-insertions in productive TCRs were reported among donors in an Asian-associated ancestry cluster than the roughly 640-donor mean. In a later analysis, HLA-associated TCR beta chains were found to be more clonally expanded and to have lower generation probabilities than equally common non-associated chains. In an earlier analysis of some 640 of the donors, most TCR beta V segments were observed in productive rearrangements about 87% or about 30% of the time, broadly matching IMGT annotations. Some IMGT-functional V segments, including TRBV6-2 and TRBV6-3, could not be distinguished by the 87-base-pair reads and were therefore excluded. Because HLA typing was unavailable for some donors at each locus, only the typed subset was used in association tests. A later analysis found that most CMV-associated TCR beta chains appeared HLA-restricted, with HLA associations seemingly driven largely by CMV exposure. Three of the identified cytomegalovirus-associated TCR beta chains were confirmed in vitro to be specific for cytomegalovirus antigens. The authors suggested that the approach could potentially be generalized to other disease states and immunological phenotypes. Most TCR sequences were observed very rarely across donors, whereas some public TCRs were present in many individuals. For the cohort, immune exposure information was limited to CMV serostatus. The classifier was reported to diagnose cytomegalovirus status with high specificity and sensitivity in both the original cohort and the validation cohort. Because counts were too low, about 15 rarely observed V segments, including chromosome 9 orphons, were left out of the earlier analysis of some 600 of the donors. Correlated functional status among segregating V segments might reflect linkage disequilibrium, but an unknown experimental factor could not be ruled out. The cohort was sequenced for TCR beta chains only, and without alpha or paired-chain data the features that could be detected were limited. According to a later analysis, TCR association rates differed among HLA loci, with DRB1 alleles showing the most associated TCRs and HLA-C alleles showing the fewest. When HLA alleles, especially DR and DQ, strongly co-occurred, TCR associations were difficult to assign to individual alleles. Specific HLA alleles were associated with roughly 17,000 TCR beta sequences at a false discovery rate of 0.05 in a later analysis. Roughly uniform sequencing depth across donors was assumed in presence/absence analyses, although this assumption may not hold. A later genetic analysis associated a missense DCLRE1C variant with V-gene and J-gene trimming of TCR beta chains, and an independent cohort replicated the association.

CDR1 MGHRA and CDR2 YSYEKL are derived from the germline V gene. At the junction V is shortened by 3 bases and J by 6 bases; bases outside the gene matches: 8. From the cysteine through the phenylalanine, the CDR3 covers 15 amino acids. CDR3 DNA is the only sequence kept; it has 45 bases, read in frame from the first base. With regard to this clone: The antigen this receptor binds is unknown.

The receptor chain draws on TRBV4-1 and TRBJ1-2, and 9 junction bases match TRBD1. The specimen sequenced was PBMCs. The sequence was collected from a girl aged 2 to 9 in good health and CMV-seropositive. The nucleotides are TGCGCCAGCAGCCAGCCAGGACAGGGGCCGGATGGCTACACCTTC. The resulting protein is CASSQPGQGPDGYTF.